One and the same sample provided the 17 T cell receptor beta chains below, sequenced in a study of T cell changes during pregnancy in multiple sclerosis (dated by TCRdb to between 2017 and 2020). The receptor library was made with the immunoSEQ multiplex PCR assay. TCRdb retrieved this table from immuneACCESS and kept in-frame rearrangements only. Not all clones are present; in checked studies, unresolved V genes account for under half, and no reason is known for the remainder. The sample data list about 73,000 clones, and around 92% of these were observed just once. Jointly, the top ten make up roughly 3% of the sample. The specimen comprised peripheral blood, sampled in the third trimester of pregnancy. These receptors were obtained from a female donor in good health, enrolled as a control in a pregnancy study.

The CDR3: CASSPDRGYSYEQYF. CDR3 in DNA: TGCGCCAGCAGCCCAGACAGGGGCTACTCCTACGAGCAGTACTTC. The rearrangement uses TRBV5-1 and TRBJ2-7; TRBD1 matches 8 bases. The CDR3 length is 15 residues. From germline, CDR1 is SGHRS and CDR2 YFSETQ. J lost 0 bases, V lost 4 bases, and 6 bases had no gene match. The variable domain in full, completed from reference TRBV5-1 and TRBJ2-7, reads KAGVTQTPRYLIKTRGQQVTLSCSPISGHRSVSWYQQTPGQGLQFLFEYFSETQRNKGNFPGRFSGRQFSNSRSEMNVSTLELGDSALYLCASSPDRGYSYEQYFGPGTRLTVT.

V gene TRBV5-6 combines with J gene TRBJ2-3; 13 bases line up with TRBD2. The J segment lost 1 base and the V segment lost 0 bases, leaving 5 bases of the junction unmatched. The CDR3 length is 18 residues. CDR1 is SGHDT and CDR2 is YYEEEE in the germline V gene. CDR3 residues: CASSLAAGLAGGTDTQYF. DNA of the CDR3: TGTGCCAGCAGCTTGGCCGCCGGACTAGCGGGGGGCACAGATACGCAGTATTTT.

The chain employs TRBV5-5 and TRBJ1-1, with TRBD1 matching 8 bases. Losses at the gene ends were 0 bases for V and 1 base for J; bases not matched to a gene: 5. The CDR3 extends over 16 amino acids. CDR1 is SGHKS and CDR2 is YYEKEE in the germline V gene (reference sequence). The CDR3 DNA reads as TGTGCCAGCAGCTTGGGAGTGGGACAGGCGAACACTGAAGCTTTCTTT. Its translation is CASSLGVGQANTEAFF.

This chain connects TRBV11-2 to TRBJ2-2; tentative D call: TRBD2 (5 bases). Trimming stripped 9 bases from V and 6 bases from J, with 8 bases between. The germline V gene has CDR1 SGHAT and CDR2 FQNNGV. There are 11 residues in the CDR3. This CDR3 reads CARKGAGELFF. CDR3 DNA: TGTGCCAGGAAGGGAGCCGGGGAGCTGTTTTTT.

This chain links TRBV5-4 with TRBJ2-3; 11 positions match TRBD2. Germline V gene sequence: CDR1 SGHNT, CDR2 YYREEE (reference sequence). After removal of 6 bases from V and 2 bases from J, the junction contained 8 bases not matched to a gene. The CDR3 loop spans 16 amino acids. CDR3 residues: CASTLLAGGSTDTQYF. The CDR3 DNA follows: TGTGCCAGCACCCTCCTAGCGGGGGGTTCCACAGATACGCAGTATTTT.

V usage is TRBV28 and J usage is TRBJ1-2, with TRBD1 identical over 7 bases. The junction had 5 bases not matched to a gene; V was cut back by 8 bases and J by 8 bases. CDR3 length: 11 amino acids. Per germline, CDR1 MDHEN and CDR2 SYDVKM. This chain's CDR3 is CASGDRDGYTF. CDR3 coding DNA: TGTGCCAGCGGAGACAGGGACGGCTACACCTTC.

This sequence joins TRBV5-1 and TRBJ2-7, with 8 nucleotides matching TRBD1. Germline lookup yields CDR1 SGHRS and CDR2 YFSETQ. V shed 0 bases, J shed 6 bases, and the junction held 8 bases outside the gene matches. The CDR3 is 15 amino acids. CDR3: CASSLVVQGETEQYF. CDR3 DNA: TGCGCCAGCAGCTTGGTCGTACAGGGGGAAACCGAGCAGTACTTC.

This rearrangement joins TRBV4-2 to TRBJ2-2; D is perhaps TRBD1 (5 bases). The CDR3 is made up of 15 amino acids. CDR1 is LGHNA, CDR2 YNFKEQ, per germline. The V and J ends lost 0 bases and 1 base respectively, with 6 bases between them. CDR3 sequence: CASSQETGNTGELFF. The CDR3 DNA reads as TGTGCCAGCAGCCAAGAAACAGGGAACACCGGGGAGCTGTTTTTT.

This chain joins TRBV7-8 and TRBJ2-7; 8 bases line up with TRBD1. CDR1 and CDR2 from the germline V gene are SGHVS and FQNEAQ. J lost 6 bases, V lost 4 bases, and 2 bases had no gene match. This CDR3 has 12 residues. CDR3 region: CASSSDRGEQYF. Here the CDR3 DNA reads TGTGCCAGCAGCTCCGACAGGGGCGAGCAGTACTTC.

The CDR3 nucleotides are TGTGCCAGCAGATCTAGCGGGGGGAATACGCAGTATTTT. Amino acid sequence: CASRSSGGNTQYF. The chain recombines TRBV7-3 with TRBJ2-3; 11 bases match TRBD2. This CDR3 has 13 residues. The germline gives CDR1 SGHTA, CDR2 FQGTGA. The trim removed 6 bases at V and 7 bases at J, leaving 3 bases unmatched.

The rearrangement links TRBV29-1 to TRBJ1-3, with no clear D. V shed 6 bases and J shed 4 bases, with 10 bases lying between them. The CDR3 covers 12 residues. Germline V CDR1 and CDR2: SQVTM, ANQGSEA. DNA of the CDR3: TGCAGCGTCGATCTAGGAGGAAACACCATATATTTT. Residues: CSVDLGGNTIYF.

The rearrangement joins TRBV30 to TRBJ1-4, with D maybe TRBD1 (6 bases). V lost 1 base and J 4 bases, leaving 10 bases between the germline ends. The V gene's germline CDR1 is GTSNPN and CDR2 SVGIG (reference sequence). The CDR3 has 14 residues. The CDR3 region is CAWSGGGGNEKLFF. CDR3 DNA: TGTGCCTGGAGTGGGGGGGGCGGTAATGAAAAACTGTTTTTT.

The rearrangement links TRBV2 to TRBJ1-5; TRBD1 agrees at 7 bases. With V trimmed by 2 bases and J by 0 bases, 10 bases remained unmatched. This CDR3 is built from 18 residues. CDR1 and CDR2 from the germline V gene are SNHLY and FYNNEI. CDR3 bases: TGTGCCAGCAGTGAATCGGAGGGAAGGGGGCTTAGCAATCAGCCCCAGCATTTT. Amino acid sequence: CASSESEGRGLSNQPQHF.

The chain couples TRBV27 to TRBJ1-1; 7 bases line up with TRBD1. The V and J ends lost 7 bases and 2 bases, in that order; junction bases with no gene match: 7. Germline CDR1 and CDR2: MNHEY and SMNVEV (reference sequence). The CDR3 sequence is 14 residues long. CDR3: CASTRDSHNTEAFF. In DNA, the CDR3 is TGTGCCAGCACCAGGGACAGCCATAACACTGAAGCTTTCTTT.

The chain carries TRBV7-7 and TRBJ2-3, with 10 bases aligning to TRBD2. V was clipped by 1 base and J by 3 bases; unmatched bases: 10. CDR1 is SSHAT, CDR2 FNYEAQ, per germline (reference sequence). CDR3 length: 18 amino acids. The CDR3 DNA reads TGTGCCAGCAGCTTAGGTGAGAAGCGGGGGGGCTGTACAGATACGCAGTATTTT. It encodes CASSLGEKRGGCTDTQYF. The variable domain in full, completed from reference TRBV7-7 and TRBJ2-3, reads GAGVSQSPRYKVTKRGQDVTLRCDPISSHATLYWYQQALGQGPEFLTYFNYEAQPDKSGLPSDRFSAERPEGSISTLTIQRTEQRDSAMYRCASSLGEKRGGCTDTQYFGPGTRLTVL.

This sequence joins TRBV28 and TRBJ1-1; TRBD1 agrees at 8 bases. Germline CDR1 and CDR2: MDHEN and SYDVKM. Trimming at V came to 6 bases and at J to 2 bases, leaving 8 bases not matched to a gene. This CDR3 region has 15 residues. The chain's CDR3 is CASSVPGGVNTEAFF. The DNA of the CDR3 is TGTGCCAGCAGCGTCCCAGGGGGCGTTAACACTGAAGCTTTCTTT.

The J gene is TRBJ2-4, the V gene TRBV21-1; the DNA was not used to check the table's D call, TRBD1. TRBV21-1 represents a pseudogene. The CDR3 runs 16 residues. The CDR3 reads CASSPSPRKAKNIQYF. The CDR3 bases are TGTGCCAGCAGCCCCTCCCCCAGGAAAGCCAAAAACATTCAGTACTTC.